These 19 T cell receptor beta chains were all obtained from the same sample, sequenced in a study of cytomegalovirus exposure and HLA in healthy donors. PCR was performed using 60 Vbeta and 13 Jbeta primers. Sequenced by immunoSEQ multiplex PCR; TCRdb stores in-frame clones only, minus some. Of about 190,000 clones listed, roughly four fifths are singletons. The sequenced sample was PBMCs. Receptors originate from a woman between 18 and 29 years old in good health and CMV-seropositive.

V is TRBV2 and J is TRBJ2-5, with 11 bases identical to TRBD2. The trim removed 4 bases at V and 5 bases at J, leaving 15 bases unmatched. The germline gives CDR1 SNHLY, CDR2 FYNNEI. The CDR3 is made up of 18 amino acids. Here the CDR3 DNA reads TGTGCCAGCAGTGCACAAAATACCTTAGCGGGGGGGCAGGAGACCCAGTACTTC. Translation: CASSAQNTLAGGQETQYF.

The V and J genes are TRBV9 and TRBJ1-2; 11 nucleotides line up with TRBD1. Germline V CDR1 and CDR2: SGDLS, YYNGEE. CDR3 size: 19 residues. The trim removed 3 bases at V and 3 bases at J, leaving 16 bases unmatched. Here the CDR3 reads CASSGHLGTGGLVDYGYTF. As DNA, the CDR3 is TGTGCCAGCAGCGGCCACCTCGGGACAGGGGGTCTGGTCGACTATGGCTACACCTTC.

This chain links TRBV30 with TRBJ2-3; possibly TRBD1 for D (5 bases). This CDR3 region has 12 residues. V lost 0 bases and J lost 6, with 7 bases in between. CDR1 is GTSNPN and CDR2 is SVGIG in the germline V gene (reference sequence). As DNA, the CDR3 is TGTGCCTGGAGTGTAAACAGGGATACGCAGTATTTT. This gives the protein CAWSVNRDTQYF.

This chain joins TRBV4-3 and TRBJ2-2; no clear D. Trimming stripped 0 bases from V and 10 bases from J, with 12 bases between. Germline loops: CDR1 LGHNA, CDR2 YSLEER. The CDR3 sequence is 14 residues long. CDR3 nucleotides: TGCGCCAGCAGCCAAGATCCGACATCAGAGGAGCTGTTTTTT. Protein product: CASSQDPTSEELFF.

The gene calls are TRBV5-4 and TRBJ2-1, with 8 positions matching TRBD2. There are 16 residues in the CDR3. Looked up from germline, CDR1 is SGHNT and CDR2 is YYREEE (reference sequence). V shed 0 bases and J 3 bases; nucleotides not matched to a gene: 5. The CDR3 nucleotides read TGTGCCAGCAGCTTGGGCGCGGGGGGAATCTACAATGAGCAGTTCTTC. It specifies CASSLGAGGIYNEQFF.

The V gene is TRBV9, the J gene TRBJ2-3; D is ambiguous. This CDR3 is 15 amino acids long. The germline V gene has CDR1 SGDLS and CDR2 YYNGEE. Trimming pared 2 bases from V and 0 bases from J, leaving 10 bases between. CDR3 amino acids: CASSVLAVSTDTQYF. The DNA for the CDR3 is TGTGCCAGCAGCGTTTTAGCCGTAAGCACAGATACGCAGTATTTT.

The rearrangement uses TRBV10-3 and TRBJ2-5; 7 bases match TRBD2. V gave up 0 bases and J gave up 3 bases; unmatched junction bases: 1. In germline, CDR1 is ENHRY, CDR2 SYGVKD. The CDR3 runs to 14 residues. CDR3 loop: CAISESGREETQYF. The CDR3 DNA reads TGTGCCATCAGTGAGTCTGGGAGGGAAGAGACCCAGTACTTC.

This chain joins TRBV9 and TRBJ1-5; 7 bases fit TRBD1. The CDR3 length is 17 residues. The ends lost 0 bases at V and 0 bases at J; junction bases unmatched: 6. CDR1 is SGDLS and CDR2 is YYNGEE in the germline V gene. DNA of the CDR3: TGTGCCAGCAGCGTAGGCGGGACAGCAGATAGCAATCAGCCCCAGCATTTT. Residues: CASSVGGTADSNQPQHF.

Concerning this clone: One junction end does not reproduce the germline sequence, and a read error may be involved. The J gene is TRBJ2-6, the V gene TRBV7-2; 9 bases agree with TRBD2. Germline V gene sequence: CDR1 SGHTA, CDR2 FQGNSA. This CDR3 is 18 amino acids long. CDR3 in amino acids: CASSLNPAGGSGANGLTF. DNA of the CDR3: TGTGCCAGCAGCTTAAATCCAGCGGGGGGTTCTGGGGCCAACGGCCTGACTTTC.

The chain is built from TRBV5-1 and TRBJ1-2; the D is unclear. This CDR3 spans 14 amino acids. Germline V gene data show CDR1 as SGHRS and CDR2 as YFSETQ. Trimming pared 0 bases from V and 5 bases from J, leaving 11 bases between. CDR3 nucleotides: TGCGCCAGCAGCTTGGTTGTAGGAGCTTATGGCTACACCTTC. As protein: CASSLVVGAYGYTF. Full variable domain (remainder filled in from reference TRBV5-1 and TRBJ1-2): KAGVTQTPRYLIKTRGQQVTLSCSPISGHRSVSWYQQTPGQGLQFLFEYFSETQRNKGNFPGRFSGRQFSNSRSEMNVSTLELGDSALYLCASSLVVGAYGYTFGSGTRLTVV.

The sample holds a few counts of this clone. The rearrangement uses TRBV19 and TRBJ1-1; D ambiguous. CDR3 length: 12 amino acids. V shed 1 base and J shed 8 bases, with 8 bases lying between them. Germline V gives CDR1 LNHDA, CDR2 SQIVND (reference sequence). The CDR3 reads CASSIGHIEAFF. CDR3 in DNA: TGTGCCAGTAGTATAGGGCACATAGAAGCTTTCTTT.

The V and J genes are TRBV29-1 and TRBJ1-4, with TRBD1 matching 10 bases. Losses at the gene ends were 4 bases for V and 6 bases for J; bases not matched to a gene: 2. The CDR3 spans 13 residues. Germline loops: CDR1 SQVTM, CDR2 ANQGSEA. This CDR3 reads CSVGDRGDEKLFF. As DNA, the CDR3 is TGCAGCGTTGGGGACAGGGGCGATGAAAAACTGTTTTTT.

A word on this clone: Germline is not matched at one junction end, which may reflect a read error. The chain couples TRBV6-5 to TRBJ1-4; D might be TRBD1 (6 bases). The CDR3 has 11 amino acids. In germline, CDR1 is MNHEY, CDR2 SVGAGI. The CDR3 bases are TGTGCCAGCAGTGGGGCCGGGACACTTTTTTGG. It specifies CASSGAGTLFW.

V is TRBV19 and J is TRBJ1-3, with 10 bases that match TRBD1. J was trimmed by 0 bases and V by 3 bases; bases with no gene match: 2. The CDR3 consists of 16 residues. Per germline, CDR1 LNHDA and CDR2 SQIVND (reference sequence). In DNA, the CDR3 is TGTGCCAGTAGTATTCGGACAGGGGGCTCTGGAAACACCATATATTTT. It yields the protein CASSIRTGGSGNTIYF.

This chain uses TRBV29-1 with TRBJ2-7, with TRBD1 as a possible D gene (6 bases). V dropped 7 bases and J dropped 5 bases, with 18 bases sitting between them. The CDR3 totals 13 residues. Germline V gene lookup returns CDR1 SQVTM and CDR2 ANQGSEA. The CDR3 spells CSARQAARNEQYF. The CDR3 coding sequence is TGCAGCGCCCGACAGGCTGCCAGGAACGAGCAGTACTTC.

V usage is TRBV13 and J usage is TRBJ1-1; 7 bases are shared with TRBD1. The CDR3 consists of 16 residues. V was pared by 5 bases and J by 3 bases, with 12 bases of the junction left unmatched. From germline, CDR1 is PRHDT and CDR2 FYEKMQ (reference sequence). The CDR3 DNA reads as TGTGCCAGCAGCCGAGTACAGGGGCGGGGGGACACTGAAGCTTTCTTT. Translated, it gives CASSRVQGRGDTEAFF.

The chain couples TRBV19 to TRBJ1-2; 7 nucleotides agree with TRBD1. The germline CDR1 and CDR2 sequences are LNHDA and SQIVND (reference sequence). This CDR3 spans 13 amino acids. The junction had 9 bases not matched to a gene; V was cut back by 10 bases and J by 4 bases. The CDR3 is CATNPGTAYGYTF. As DNA, the CDR3 is TGTGCCACCAACCCCGGGACAGCCTATGGCTACACCTTC.

Only one count was recorded for this clone. The V call is TRBV7-9, the J call TRBJ1-5, with no clear D. Germline CDR1 and CDR2: SEHNR and FQNEAQ (reference sequence). The CDR3 runs 17 residues. The V and J ends lost 0 bases and 6 bases respectively, with 18 bases between them. Here the CDR3 reads CASSLARFGEGGQPQHF. The CDR3 nucleotides are TGTGCCAGCAGCTTAGCCCGTTTCGGGGAAGGCGGTCAGCCCCAGCATTTT.

V usage is TRBV28 and J usage is TRBJ1-3; possible D gene TRBD1, 5 bases. Trimming cost V 6 bases and J 5 bases, with 14 bases left between them. Germline CDR1 and CDR2: MDHEN and SYDVKM. This CDR3 comprises 14 residues. CDR3 nucleotides: TGTGCCAGCAGGCGACGACAGTCTAGAAACACCATATATTTT. It encodes CASRRRQSRNTIYF.